This entry describes one T cell receptor (beta chain). Germline values: CDR1 SEHNR, CDR2 FQNEAQ (reference sequence). V gave up 3 bases and J gave up 0 bases; unmatched junction bases: 2. This CDR3 has 15 residues. This sample was included in a study of blood T cell repertoires in COVID-19. The overall study: The United States, Italy and Spain supplied acute and convalescent COVID-19 samples. Sources were T cells, B-cell-depleted T cells, or PBMCs; the material itself was cDNA or gDNA.

In the source study's methods: Amplifying reference gene primers gave estimates of nucleated cell counts. The table came from immunoSEQ multiplex PCR; TCRdb's copy has only in-frame clones and leaves some out. That table furnishes V, J and clone size, whereas the DNA furnished D and trimming. The top ten hold 4.2% of the sample, which has under 150,000 clones, around 80% seen once. V and J are TRBV7-9 and TRBJ2-3, with 8 bases fitting TRBD1. The origin of this receptor is a man aged 55 to 69 with acute or convalescent COVID-19. Material for sequencing was peripheral blood. The CDR3 coding sequence is TGTGCCAGCAGCTTTCGACAGGGGAGCACAGATACGCAGTATTTT. Its protein product is CASSFRQGSTDTQYF.